Detailed here is one T cell receptor (beta chain). Germline V lookup: CDR1 LNHDA, CDR2 SQIVND (reference sequence). The CDR3 length is 15 residues. With 3 bases removed from V and 0 bases from J, the gap between germline ends came to 11 bases. The sample belongs to a study of shared clonotypes between healthy human individuals. Method: immunoSEQ multiplex PCR; TCRdb's copy keeps in-frame clones and lacks some. The sample gives some 500,000 clones, about 80% of which show up once; about 12% is in the top ten. This sequence originates from a woman between 40 and 55 years old in good health. Some clones in this sample may be carry-over from other donors' samples. The rearrangement uses TRBV19 and TRBJ1-1; D is undetermined. The specimen was PBMCs. CDR3 residues: CASSILPVLNTEAFF. Written as DNA, the CDR3 is TGTGCCAGTAGTATTCTCCCAGTCCTGAACACTGAAGCTTTCTTT. Full variable domain (missing parts from reference TRBV19 and TRBJ1-1): DGGITQSPKYLFRKEGQNVTLSCEQNLNHDAMYWYRQDPGQGLRLIYYSQIVNDFQKGDIAEGYSVSREKKESFPLTVTSAQKNPTAFYLCASSILPVLNTEAFFGQGTRLTVV.